One sample yielded the 5 T cell receptor beta chains listed below, sequenced in a study of blood T cells in healthy people across ages. Using a J-beta primer mix together with a sample-barcoded 5' primer, a second PCR was run for about 6 to 11 cycles. TCRdb reprocessed the 5' RACE reads with MiXCR, giving one entry per CDR3 protein. The sample carries about 1.4 million distinct CDR3 sequences, 45% to 70% recorded once. The sample taken for sequencing was blood. The receptors here all came from a man between 18 and 35 years old in good health.

In this sample, this clonotype turned up once. One end of the junction does not line up with germline, which may come from a read error. V and J are TRBV29-1 and TRBJ2-2; a possible D gene is TRBD1 (5 bases). The CDR3 runs to 15 residues. Germline V CDR1 and CDR2: SQVTM, ANQGSEA. The CDR3 spells CSVEDGQGTAGELFF. CDR3 bases: TGCAGCGTCGAAGATGGGCAGGGAACGGCCGGGGAGCTGTTTTTT.

This chain connects TRBV21-1 to TRBJ1-2; whether TRBD1, the table's D call, matches the DNA was not checked. TRBV21-1 is annotated as a pseudogene. The CDR3 loop spans 12 amino acids. CDR3 loop: CASRVNRGGYTF. CDR3 in DNA: TGTGCCAGCAGGGTTAACAGGGGCGGCTACACCTTC.

This clonotype was picked up a small number of times. The chain employs TRBV25-1 and TRBJ2-7; no clear D. From germline, CDR1 is MGHDK and CDR2 SYGVNS. The CDR3 is made up of 14 amino acids. V dropped 5 bases and J dropped 3 bases, with 14 bases sitting between them. CDR3 loop: CASSPWGTIYEQYF. DNA for the CDR3: TGTGCCAGCAGTCCCTGGGGAACGATCTACGAGCAGTACTTC.

This clonotype was seen a few times. The chain links TRBV29-1 to TRBJ2-5; D gene uncertain. V gave up 8 bases and J gave up 5 bases, with 12 bases separating them. The CDR3 has 11 residues. CDR1 is SQVTM, CDR2 ANQGSEA, per germline. The CDR3 region is CSHGPVETQYF. The CDR3 DNA sequence: TGCAGCCATGGACCCGTGGAGACCCAGTACTTC.

The chain carries TRBV30 and TRBJ2-1; D possibly matches TRBD1 or TRBD2 (5 bases each). The DNA end favors TRBJ2-7, so the J call may be wrong. Germline-derived CDR1 and CDR2 are GTSNPN and SVGIG (reference sequence). The CDR3 runs to 13 residues. The CDR3 loop reads CAWQGASYNEQYF. CDR3 sequence (DNA): TGTGCCTGGCAGGGAGCATCCTACAATGAGCAGTACTTC.